This T cell receptor (beta chain) is from a study of vaccination and CD4 T cells after COVID-19. General study points: The median SARS-CoV-2-reactive clonotype number increased from around 19 to 38, without statistical significance.

Treatment in this sample: roughly ten-day PBMC culture with coronavirus spike peptide pools or control peptides (ViraFEST assay). ViraFEST stimulated the growth of antigen-specific T cells using peptide pools and subsequently profiled their TCRs by sequencing. Trimming took off 6 bases at V and 8 bases at J, with 13 bases between the two ends. Germline CDR1 SGHNT, CDR2 YENEEA. CDR3 size: 13 residues. Oncomine TCR Beta short-read sequencing was applied to DNA from cultured CD4+ T cells. TCRdb re-called the PCR reads with MiXCR, one entry per CDR3 protein. This table has around 15,000 distinct CDR3 sequences, about a fifth appearing once. For this clonotype: Antigen unknown.

V is TRBV11-3 and J is TRBJ2-2; tentative D call: TRBD1 (6 bases). The receptor was derived from a human donor who received a COVID-19 vaccine. The sequencing used CD4+ T cells from blood, cultured in vitro, collected before SARS-CoV-2 vaccination. The CDR3 DNA reads TGTGCCAGCAGTCGGACAGAGAGGGGGGAGCTGTTTTTT. Protein sequence: CASSRTERGELFF.